These 17 T cell receptor beta chains originate from one sample sequenced in a study of blood T cell repertoires in COVID-19. Libraries were prepared by immunoSEQ multiplex PCR; TCRdb keeps only in-frame clonotypes and omits some of them. The sample lists about half a million clones, approximately 83% seen once, with 3% to 3.5% in the top ten. The sample consisted of peripheral blood. These receptor sequences come from a human donor in a cohort sampled during active COVID-19.

J is TRBJ1-1 and V is TRBV10-1; D gene uncertain. The CDR3 is 12 amino acids. Trimming cost V 1 base and J 7 bases, with 7 bases left between them. Germline V gene sequence: CDR1 WNHNN, CDR2 SYGVQD (reference sequence). In DNA form, the CDR3 reads TGCGCCAGCAGTGAGTTGGAGATTGAAGCTTTCTTT. It codes for CASSELEIEAFF.

The genes are TRBV20-1 and TRBJ2-7, with a tentative D call TRBD2 (5 bases). CDR1 DFQATT and CDR2 SNEGSKA come from the germline V gene (reference sequence). The CDR3 loop spans 11 amino acids. Trimming took off 4 bases at V and 6 bases at J, with 10 bases between the two ends. The CDR3 DNA is TGCAGTGCTAACGCTAGCCCCGAGCAGTACTTC. Its protein is CSANASPEQYF.

This clone showed up just once. V usage is TRBV3-1 (or the pseudogene TRBV3-2) and J usage is TRBJ2-1, with D possibly TRBD1 on 6 matching bases. The CDR3 contains 13 residues. Per the germline V gene, CDR1 is LGHDT and CDR2 is YNNKEL (reference sequence). The V end was cut by 0 bases, the J end by 15 bases, with 15 bases between. The DNA for the CDR3 is TGTGCCAGCAGCCAAGATCTGGGGGCGCGGCGGTTCTTC. Its translation is CASSQDLGARRFF.

J is TRBJ2-7 and V is TRBV29-1; D perhaps matches TRBD1 (5 bases). The V end was cut by 0 bases, the J end by 11 bases, with 14 bases between. Germline CDR1 and CDR2: SQVTM and ANQGSEA. The CDR3 is made up of 12 amino acids. CDR3 nucleotides: TGCAGCGTTGAAGATCCTTCAGGGATGGAGTACTTC. It is translated as CSVEDPSGMEYF.

The chain carries TRBV7-3 and TRBJ2-6, with D possibly being TRBD2 (5 bases). This CDR3 region has 14 residues. With 2 bases removed from V and 9 bases from J, the gap between germline ends came to 11 bases. Germline assignment: CDR1 SGHTA and CDR2 FQGTGA. CDR3 nucleotides: TGTGCCAGCAGCTTAGGACCGGGGTTCAACGTCCTGACTTTC. This sequence encodes CASSLGPGFNVLTF.

This clone was picked up one time. V gene TRBV2 combines with J gene TRBJ1-1, with TRBD1 matching over 11 bases. CDR3 length equals 15 residues. Trimming cost V 4 bases and J 4 bases; bases outside gene matches: 5. Germline CDR1 SNHLY, CDR2 FYNNEI. The CDR3 loop is CASSGDRGVLTEAFF. The CDR3 DNA reads TGTGCCAGCAGTGGGGACAGGGGGGTTCTCACTGAAGCTTTCTTT.

This chain uses TRBV30 with TRBJ1-1; weak D call: TRBD1 (6 bases). Trimming left V 4 bases short and J 0 bases short, with 21 bases between. The length of the CDR3 is 17 residues. The V gene's germline CDR1 is GTSNPN and CDR2 SVGIG (reference sequence). The CDR3 is CAWTPPGHHLMNTEAFF. The CDR3 nucleotides are TGTGCCTGGACCCCCCCGGGACACCATTTAATGAACACTGAAGCTTTCTTT.

The chain combines TRBV7-3 with TRBJ1-1; no reliable D call. V lost 2 bases and J 1 base, leaving 11 bases between the germline ends. The germline V gene has CDR1 SGHTA and CDR2 FQGTGA. CDR3 length equals 15 residues. The CDR3 region has the DNA TGTGCCAGCAGCTTATATAATTCCGGGAACACTGAAGCTTTCTTT. This encodes CASSLYNSGNTEAFF.

The chain links TRBV10-1 to TRBJ1-2; the D gene is possibly TRBD1 (6 bases). V lost 3 bases, J lost 7 bases, and 15 bases lay in between. CDR1 is WNHNN, CDR2 SYGVQD, per germline (reference sequence). CDR3 size: 14 residues. CDR3 sequence (DNA): TGCGCCAGCAGTGACACGCAGGGGATTGGTGGCTACACCTTC. Encoded protein: CASSDTQGIGGYTF.

The genes are TRBV19 and TRBJ1-5; D unclear. Germline V gene lookup returns CDR1 LNHDA and CDR2 SQIVND (reference sequence). The CDR3 has 14 residues. V lost 7 bases and J lost 5, with 15 bases in between. This chain's CDR3 is CASTRAVADQPQHF. The CDR3 nucleotides read TGTGCCAGTACCCGAGCCGTTGCGGATCAGCCCCAGCATTTT. Supplemented by reference TRBV19 and TRBJ1-5, the full variable domain reads DGGITQSPKYLFRKEGQNVTLSCEQNLNHDAMYWYRQDPGQGLRLIYYSQIVNDFQKGDIAEGYSVSREKKESFPLTVTSAQKNPTAFYLCASTRAVADQPQHFGDGTRLSIL.

V and J are TRBV2 and TRBJ1-2; D unresolved. The CDR3 consists of 13 residues. Trimming stripped 3 bases from V and 7 bases from J, with 12 bases between. Germline-derived CDR1 and CDR2 are SNHLY and FYNNEI. The CDR3 region is CASSEAGMGGYTF. The CDR3 DNA reads as TGTGCCAGCAGTGAGGCAGGCATGGGTGGCTACACCTTC.

CDR3 loop: CSVDHGLAGGSSYEQYF. The CDR3 coding sequence is TGCAGCGTTGATCATGGCCTAGCGGGAGGGAGCTCCTACGAGCAGTACTTC. V usage is TRBV29-1 and J usage is TRBJ2-7; 12 bases are a match to TRBD2. The junction had 9 bases not matched to a gene; V was cut back by 3 bases and J by 0 bases. The V gene's germline CDR1 is SQVTM and CDR2 ANQGSEA. CDR3 length: 17 residues.

The CDR3 is CAVNRGLLDYGYTF. CDR3 DNA: TGTGCCGTTAACAGGGGCCTCCTGGACTATGGCTACACCTTC. The rearrangement uses TRBV30 and TRBJ1-2, with 7 bases lining up with TRBD1. The CDR3 runs to 14 residues. With V trimmed by 8 bases and J by 3 bases, 12 bases remained unmatched. Germline loops: CDR1 GTSNPN, CDR2 SVGIG (reference sequence). Filled out from reference TRBV30 and TRBJ1-2, the complete variable domain reads SQTIHQWPATLVQPVGSPLSLECTVEGTSNPNLYWYRQAAGRGLQLLFYSVGIGQISSEVPQNLSASRPQDRQFILSSKKLLLSDSGFYLCAVNRGLLDYGYTFGSGTRLTVV.

This clone has more than one count but fewer than ten. The CDR3 protein is CASSSPRVVQFF. The CDR3 DNA sequence: TGTGCCAGCAGTTCCCCCCGGGTAGTGCAGTTCTTC. The chain uses TRBV12-3 or TRBV12-4 and TRBJ2-1; D is uncertain. CDR3 length: 12 amino acids. V gave up 4 bases and J gave up 12 bases, with 13 bases separating them.

The chain is built from TRBV5-1 and TRBJ2-5; tentative D call: TRBD1 (5 bases). The CDR3 totals 14 residues. The V gene's germline CDR1 is SGHRS and CDR2 YFSETQ. Trimming removed 1 base at V and 2 bases at J, with 9 bases between. CDR3 sequence (DNA): TGCGCCAGCAGCTTGAGGGGTTCTCAAGAGACCCAGTACTTC. This codes for CASSLRGSQETQYF.

This clone appeared once. The gene calls are TRBV15 and TRBJ2-7, with TRBD2 identical over 9 bases. The germline gives CDR1 LNHNV, CDR2 YYDKDF (reference sequence). CDR3 length: 16 amino acids. V dropped 1 base and J dropped 3; count of bases not matched to a gene: 7. CDR3 loop: CATSRGRLADYYEQYF. The CDR3 nucleotides read TGTGCCACCAGCAGAGGTAGACTAGCGGACTACTACGAGCAGTACTTC.

The chain joins TRBV28 to TRBJ2-2, with 8 bases that match TRBD1. The V gene end was trimmed by 1 base and the J gene end by 5 bases; junction bases not matched to a gene: 6. In germline, CDR1 is MDHEN, CDR2 SYDVKM. The CDR3 extends over 16 amino acids. CDR3 sequence: CASSLLGRGRTGELFF. The CDR3 region has the DNA TGTGCCAGCAGTTTATTGGGCAGGGGGCGTACCGGGGAGCTGTTTTTT.